In its sample, the clone carrying this T cell receptor (beta chain) was seen a few times. The junction had 6 bases not matched to a gene; V was cut back by 2 bases and J by 6 bases. The germline CDR1 and CDR2 sequences are SGHNT and YYREEE (reference sequence). CDR3 length: 15 amino acids. This record belongs to a study of cytomegalovirus exposure and HLA in healthy donors. 60 Vbeta and 13 Jbeta primers were used in PCR. TCRdb's table, derived via immunoSEQ multiplex PCR, lists solely in-frame clones and lacks some. The top ten hold approximately 7.7% of the sample, which has more than 90,000 clones, roughly four fifths seen once.

V and J are TRBV5-4 and TRBJ2-7, with 12 nucleotides matching TRBD1. The sample consisted of PBMCs. This clonotype was obtained from a female donor in good health and CMV-seronegative. CDR3 in amino acids: CASSFRDRGPLEQYF. The CDR3 DNA sequence: TGTGCCAGCAGCTTCCGGGACAGGGGGCCCCTCGAGCAGTACTTC.